This TCR beta chain was sequenced during a study of cytomegalovirus exposure and HLA in healthy donors. After removal of 2 bases from V and 5 bases from J, the junction contained 6 bases not matched to a gene. Germline V lookup: CDR1 SGHVS, CDR2 FQNEAQ. The CDR3 is made up of 14 amino acids. This clone has more than one count but fewer than ten. Sampled while nominally healthy, donors likely had unrecorded immune exposures. The study ran its PCR with 60 Vbeta and 13 Jbeta primers. Assay used: immunoSEQ multiplex PCR; TCRdb lists only in-frame clones, some missing. The data show 100,000 to 150,000 clones, more than 60% seen once.

The receptor was isolated from a woman aged 55 to 70 in good health and CMV-seropositive. The sample consisted of PBMCs. This rearrangement joins TRBV7-8 to TRBJ2-7; 7 bases fit TRBD2. The CDR3 sequence is CASSLKAAGDEQYF. In nucleotides, the CDR3 is TGTGCCAGCAGCTTAAAGGCGGCGGGGGACGAGCAGTACTTC.